Listed here are 18 T cell receptor beta chains from one sample, sequenced in a study of blood T cell repertoires in COVID-19. Generated by immunoSEQ multiplex PCR, the TCRdb table keeps only in-frame clones and is missing some. This sample carries more than 200,000 clones, 70% to 90% of them seen once, and the ten largest clones take around 5.7%. Sequenced sample: peripheral blood. Receptors originate from a man at least 80 years old with acute or convalescent COVID-19.

The sample holds one count of this clone. The chain joins TRBV27 to TRBJ1-6; 10 bases line up with TRBD1. Trimming at V came to 6 bases and at J to 9 bases, leaving 2 bases not matched to a gene. This CDR3 region has 13 residues. Germline-derived CDR1 and CDR2 are MNHEY and SMNVEV (reference sequence). The CDR3 DNA reads TGTGCCAGCAGGGGACAGGGGACTTCACCCCTCCACTTT. It specifies CASRGQGTSPLHF.

The V gene is TRBV24-1, the J gene TRBJ2-5; D ambiguous. CDR3 length: 15 amino acids. Germline loops: CDR1 KGHDR, CDR2 SFDVKD. Trimming took 3 bases from V and 2 from J, leaving 12 bases between them. CDR3 sequence: CATSDPTTVQETQYF. The CDR3 nucleotides read TGTGCCACCAGTGATCCGACAACAGTTCAAGAGACCCAGTACTTC.

Written as DNA, the CDR3 is TGTGCCAGCGGCGGCTCCGGGACTAACACAGATACGCAGTATTTT. Its protein product is CASGGSGTNTDTQYF. The rearrangement uses TRBV5-4 and TRBJ2-3, with 7 bases identical to TRBD2. Germline assignment: CDR1 SGHNT and CDR2 YYREEE (reference sequence). J gave up 2 bases and V 7 bases, and 10 bases lay outside the gene matches. The CDR3 spans 15 residues.

This chain joins TRBV18 and TRBJ2-7, with 10 nucleotides matching TRBD2. The length of the CDR3 is 15 residues. Germline V gene data show CDR1 as KGHSH and CDR2 as LQKENI. Germline trimming cut 2 bases from V and 2 bases from J; bases unmatched to any gene: 3. The CDR3: CASSPGAGGAYEQYF. In nucleotides, the CDR3 is TGTGCCAGCTCACCAGGAGCGGGAGGGGCCTACGAGCAGTACTTC.

The chain combines TRBV27 with TRBJ1-2; D might be TRBD1 (5 bases). Germline CDR1 and CDR2: MNHEY and SMNVEV (reference sequence). Deletions cut 2 bases from V and 2 bases from J, with 9 bases between. The CDR3 contains 14 residues. The DNA of the CDR3 is TGTGCCAGCAGTTTAGGGGCAGGGAACTATGGCTACACCTTC. Amino acids: CASSLGAGNYGYTF.

The chain recombines TRBV19 with TRBJ1-4; 12 bases agree with TRBD1. The length of the CDR3 is 20 residues. V shed 6 bases, J shed 2 bases, and the junction held 16 bases outside the gene matches. Germline assignment: CDR1 LNHDA and CDR2 SQIVND (reference sequence). Written as DNA, the CDR3 is TGTGCCAGTAGGCGTATAATGCCGGGACAGGGGGCTGCGACTAATGAAAAACTGTTTTTT. Its protein product is CASRRIMPGQGAATNEKLFF.

The chain combines TRBV7-8 with TRBJ2-2; TRBD2 matches at 7 bases. The CDR3 spans 16 residues. Germline V gene lookup returns CDR1 SGHVS and CDR2 FQNEAQ. V dropped 1 base and J dropped 3; count of bases not matched to a gene: 5. The CDR3 DNA reads TGTGCCAGCAGCTTAGAGAGCGGGGTATACACCGGGGAGCTGTTTTTT. Translation gives CASSLESGVYTGELFF.

The V and J genes are TRBV2 and TRBJ1-5; weak D call: TRBD1 (5 bases). V lost 4 bases, J lost 9 bases, and 13 bases lay in between. CDR3 length equals 13 residues. Germline V gene sequence: CDR1 SNHLY, CDR2 FYNNEI. This CDR3 is CASSVQGSGPQHF. CDR3 DNA sequence: TGTGCCAGCAGTGTTCAGGGCTCGGGGCCCCAGCATTTT. The full variable domain, with the rest looked up from reference TRBV2 and TRBJ1-5, is EPEVTQTPSHQVTQMGQEVILRCVPISNHLYFYWYRQILGQKVEFLVSFYNNEISEKSEIFDDQFSVERPDGSNFTLKIRSTKLEDSAMYFCASSVQGSGPQHFGDGTRLSIL.

The chain employs TRBV15 and TRBJ2-3, with D maybe TRBD2 (5 bases). Trimming shortened V by 3 bases and J by 0 bases, and 13 bases separated the two germline ends. Per the germline V gene, CDR1 is LNHNV and CDR2 is YYDKDF (reference sequence). This CDR3 comprises 16 residues. CDR3 nucleotides: TGTGCCACCAGCAGTTCGCCTCCGGGGAGCACAGATACGCAGTATTTT. Encoded protein: CATSSSPPGSTDTQYF. The full variable domain, completed using reference TRBV15 and TRBJ2-3, is DAMVIQNPRYQVTQFGKPVTLSCSQTLNHNVMYWYQQKSSQAPKLLFHYYDKDFNNEADTPDNFQSRRPNTSFCFLDIRSPGLGDTAMYLCATSSSPPGSTDTQYFGPGTRLTVL.

The J gene is TRBJ1-5, the V gene TRBV4-1; TRBD1 matches at 7 bases. V lost 0 bases, J lost 0 bases, and 8 bases stayed unmatched. CDR1 and CDR2 (germline): MGHRA, YSYEKL. This CDR3 spans 18 amino acids. The DNA of the CDR3 is TGCGCCAGCAGCCAAGATCGGGAGACAGGGCGTAGCAATCAGCCCCAGCATTTT. Residues: CASSQDRETGRSNQPQHF.

This chain uses TRBV24-1 with TRBJ2-7; TRBD1 matches 7 bases. The CDR3 has 14 residues. V lost 8 bases to trimming and J lost 0 bases; unmatched junction nucleotides: 6. Germline V gives CDR1 KGHDR, CDR2 SFDVKD. CDR3 nucleotide sequence: TGTGCCACCAACCGGGACAGTACCTCCTACGAGCAGTACGTC. Translated: CATNRDSTSYEQYV.

This chain joins TRBV11-2 and TRBJ2-1, with 7 bases matching TRBD1. This CDR3 has 17 residues. CDR1 is SGHAT, CDR2 FQNNGV, per germline. V trimming: 3 bases; J trimming: 0 bases; junction bases outside the gene matches: 8. CDR3 in amino acids: CASSFRTGIDSYNEQFF. The DNA of the CDR3 is TGTGCCAGCAGCTTCCGGACAGGAATAGACTCCTACAATGAGCAGTTCTTC.

This chain uses TRBV4-2 with TRBJ1-2, with 9 bases lining up with TRBD1. The CDR3 has 17 residues. Germline V gives CDR1 LGHNA, CDR2 YNFKEQ. Trimming at V came to 0 bases and at J to 8 bases, leaving 13 bases not matched to a gene. CDR3: CASSQDRAITGGRGYTF. Here the CDR3 DNA reads TGTGCCAGCAGCCAAGACCGTGCTATAACAGGGGGCCGGGGCTACACCTTC.

The chain uses TRBV5-1 and TRBJ2-1, with D possibly being TRBD2 (6 bases). Trimming cost V 3 bases and J 0 bases, with 13 bases left between them. The CDR3 sequence is 16 residues long. Looked up from germline, CDR1 is SGHRS and CDR2 is YFSETQ. The CDR3 DNA reads as TGCGCCAGCAGCTGGGATGGGGGGTCCTCCTACAATGAGCAGTTCTTC. It yields the protein CASSWDGGSSYNEQFF.

The chain combines TRBV29-1 with TRBJ2-7, with 7 bases aligning to TRBD2. Germline V gene lookup returns CDR1 SQVTM and CDR2 ANQGSEA. The CDR3 length is 12 residues. Losses at the gene ends were 4 bases for V and 4 bases for J; bases not matched to a gene: 4. The CDR3 coding sequence is TGCAGCGTTGCGCGGGAGAGGTACGAGCAGTACTTC. Encoded protein: CSVARERYEQYF.

V and J are TRBV28 and TRBJ1-4; 9 positions agree with TRBD1. The V gene's germline CDR1 is MDHEN and CDR2 SYDVKM. J lost 8 bases, V lost 7 bases, and 14 bases had no gene match. The CDR3 runs 16 residues. The CDR3 here is CASIRSGTGTGEKLFF. CDR3 nucleotide sequence: TGTGCCAGCATCCGATCTGGGACAGGGACGGGCGAAAAACTGTTTTTT.

The chain employs TRBV6-1 and TRBJ2-3, with 12 bases identical to TRBD2. The V gene's germline CDR1 is MNHNS and CDR2 SASEGT. V trimming: 2 bases; J trimming: 0 bases; junction bases outside the gene matches: 3. The CDR3 spans 17 residues. CDR3 coding DNA: TGTGCCAGCAGTGAACGTCTAGCGGGAGGGAGCACAGATACGCAGTATTTT. Its protein is CASSERLAGGSTDTQYF.

This rearrangement joins TRBV5-5 to TRBJ1-2, with D possibly TRBD1 on 6 matching bases. CDR3 size: 15 residues. Germline V gene sequence: CDR1 SGHKS, CDR2 YYEKEE (reference sequence). V lost 5 bases and J 2 bases, leaving 16 bases between the germline ends. This CDR3 reads CASSRETGFNYGYTF. CDR3 nucleotides: TGTGCCAGCAGTCGCGAGACAGGCTTCAACTATGGCTACACCTTC.